A single T cell receptor (beta chain) is shown here with its context. The sample is drawn from a study of identical twins. A template switching step contributed a universal primer site, while unique molecular identifiers were present in the cDNA. TCRdb reanalysed the 5' RACE reads using MiXCR and keeps one entry per CDR3 protein. The data hold 600,000 to 850,000 distinct CDR3 sequences, with about 20% observed a single time. Germline V lookup: CDR1 KGHSH, CDR2 LQKENI. V lost 3 bases, J lost 2 bases, and 10 bases stayed unmatched. There are 17 residues in the CDR3. These records were also assigned to another study, of T cells expressing NK-cell markers. That paper adds: In the group of eight sequenced donors, seven were HCMV-seropositive and one was seronegative.

The sample taken for sequencing was PBMCs. This clonotype was obtained from a woman aged 18-29 years in good health. This chain joins TRBV18 and TRBJ2-7; 10 bases map to TRBD2. CDR3 residues: CASSPNWTSGPAYEQYF. For the CDR3, the DNA is TGTGCCAGCTCACCCAACTGGACTAGCGGACCAGCCTACGAGCAGTACTTC.